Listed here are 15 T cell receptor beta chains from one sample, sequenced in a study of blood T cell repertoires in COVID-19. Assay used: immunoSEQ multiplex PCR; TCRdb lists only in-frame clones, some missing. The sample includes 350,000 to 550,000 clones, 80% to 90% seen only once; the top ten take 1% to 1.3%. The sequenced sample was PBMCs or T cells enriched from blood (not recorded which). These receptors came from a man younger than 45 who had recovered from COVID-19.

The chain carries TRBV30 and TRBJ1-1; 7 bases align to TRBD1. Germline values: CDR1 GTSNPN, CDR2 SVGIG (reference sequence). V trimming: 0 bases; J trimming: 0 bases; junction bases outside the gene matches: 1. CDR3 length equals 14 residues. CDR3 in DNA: TGTGCCTGGAGTGTAGGGACAGTGAACACTGAAGCTTTCTTT. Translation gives CAWSVGTVNTEAFF.

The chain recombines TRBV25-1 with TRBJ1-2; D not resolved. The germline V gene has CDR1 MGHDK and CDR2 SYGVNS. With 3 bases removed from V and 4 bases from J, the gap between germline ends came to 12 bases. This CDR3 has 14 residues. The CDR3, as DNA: TGTGCCAGCAGTGAGTTTGGAGGAACCTATGGCTACACCTTC. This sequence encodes CASSEFGGTYGYTF.

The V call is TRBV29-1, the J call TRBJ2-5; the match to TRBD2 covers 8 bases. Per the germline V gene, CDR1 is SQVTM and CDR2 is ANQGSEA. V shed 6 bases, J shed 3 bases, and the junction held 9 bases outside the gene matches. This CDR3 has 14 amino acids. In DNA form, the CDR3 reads TGCAGCGTCCGGGGACTAGTTGGGAAAGAGACCCAGTACTTC. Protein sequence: CSVRGLVGKETQYF.

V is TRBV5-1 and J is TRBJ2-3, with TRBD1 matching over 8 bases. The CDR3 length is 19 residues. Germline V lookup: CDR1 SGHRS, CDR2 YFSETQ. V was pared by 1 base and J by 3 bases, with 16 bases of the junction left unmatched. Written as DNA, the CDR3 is TGCGCCAGCAGCTTGCGGCAGGGGGCGCCGGGTTATAGGACAGATACGCAGTATTTT. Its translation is CASSLRQGAPGYRTDTQYF.

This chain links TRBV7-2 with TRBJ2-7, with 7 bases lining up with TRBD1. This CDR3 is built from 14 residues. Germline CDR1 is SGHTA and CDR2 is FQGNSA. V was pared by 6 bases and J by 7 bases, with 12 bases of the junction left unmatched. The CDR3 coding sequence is TGTGCCAGCAGTTCCCGACAGGGCTTCGAAGAGCAGTACTTC. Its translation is CASSSRQGFEEQYF.

CDR3: CASSQRTGSGDEQYF. DNA of the CDR3: TGCGCCAGCAGCCAGAGGACAGGGTCCGGAGACGAGCAGTACTTC. The gene calls are TRBV5-1 and TRBJ2-7, with 8 positions matching TRBD1. This CDR3 contains 15 residues. Germline CDR1 reads SGHRS; CDR2 reads YFSETQ. The J segment lost 5 bases and the V segment lost 4 bases, leaving 11 bases of the junction unmatched.

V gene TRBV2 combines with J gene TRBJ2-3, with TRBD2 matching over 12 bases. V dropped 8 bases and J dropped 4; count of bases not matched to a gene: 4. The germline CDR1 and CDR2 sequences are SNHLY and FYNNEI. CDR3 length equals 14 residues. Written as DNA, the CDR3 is TGTGCCAGCCTAGCGGGAGGGCCAGCAGATACGCAGTATTTT. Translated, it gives CASLAGGPADTQYF. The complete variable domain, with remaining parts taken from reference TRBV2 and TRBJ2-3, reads EPEVTQTPSHQVTQMGQEVILRCVPISNHLYFYWYRQILGQKVEFLVSFYNNEISEKSEIFDDQFSVERPDGSNFTLKIRSTKLEDSAMYFCASLAGGPADTQYFGPGTRLTVL.

The CDR3 region is CASRAPGTSQETQYF. In DNA, the CDR3 is TGTGCCAGCAGGGCTCCCGGGACTAGCCAAGAGACCCAGTACTTC. This rearrangement joins TRBV5-4 to TRBJ2-5, with 8 bases identical to TRBD2. J was trimmed by 1 base and V by 5 bases; bases with no gene match: 7. The CDR3 runs to 15 residues. Germline loops: CDR1 SGHNT, CDR2 YYREEE (reference sequence). Using reference TRBV5-4 and TRBJ2-5 for the parts outside the CDR3, the full variable domain is ETGVTQSPTHLIKTRGQQVTLRCSSQSGHNTVSWYQQALGQGPQFIFQYYREEENGRGNFPPRFSGLQFPNYSSELNVNALELDDSALYLCASRAPGTSQETQYFGPGTRLLVL.

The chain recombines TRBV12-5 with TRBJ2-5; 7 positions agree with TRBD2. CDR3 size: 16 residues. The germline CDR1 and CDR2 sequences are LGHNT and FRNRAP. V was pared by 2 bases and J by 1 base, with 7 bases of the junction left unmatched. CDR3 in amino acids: CASGLSKSSGQETQYF. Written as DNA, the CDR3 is TGTGCTAGTGGTTTGTCAAAGTCTAGCGGCCAAGAGACCCAGTACTTC.

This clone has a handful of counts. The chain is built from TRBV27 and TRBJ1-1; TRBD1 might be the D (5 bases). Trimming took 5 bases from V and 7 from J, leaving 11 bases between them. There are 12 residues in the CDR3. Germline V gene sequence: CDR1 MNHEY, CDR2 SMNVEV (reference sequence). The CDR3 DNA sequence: TGTGCCAGCAGTCTAAGGGGTGGTGAAGCTTTCTTT. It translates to CASSLRGGEAFF.

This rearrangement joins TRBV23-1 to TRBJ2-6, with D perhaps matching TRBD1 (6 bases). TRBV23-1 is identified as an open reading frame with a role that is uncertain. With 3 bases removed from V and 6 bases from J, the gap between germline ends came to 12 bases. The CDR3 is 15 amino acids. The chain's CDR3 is CASSQYQGMANVLTF. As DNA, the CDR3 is TGCGCCAGCAGTCAGTATCAGGGGATGGCCAACGTCCTGACTTTC.

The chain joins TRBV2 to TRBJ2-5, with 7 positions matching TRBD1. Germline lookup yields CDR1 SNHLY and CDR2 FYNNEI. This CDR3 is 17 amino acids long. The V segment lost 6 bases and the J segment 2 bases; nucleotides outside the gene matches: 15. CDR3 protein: CASRDDLIARGQETQYF. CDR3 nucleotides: TGTGCCAGCAGGGATGATCTCATAGCCAGGGGGCAAGAGACCCAGTACTTC.

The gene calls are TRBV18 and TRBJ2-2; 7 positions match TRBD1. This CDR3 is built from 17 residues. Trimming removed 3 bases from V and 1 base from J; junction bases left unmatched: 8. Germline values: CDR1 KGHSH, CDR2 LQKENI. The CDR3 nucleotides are TGTGCCAGCTCACCCTACAACACAGGGGTGAACACCGGGGAGCTGTTTTTT. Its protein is CASSPYNTGVNTGELFF. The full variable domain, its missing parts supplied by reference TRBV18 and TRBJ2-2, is NAGVMQNPRHLVRRRGQEARLRCSPMKGHSHVYWYRQLPEEGLKFMVYLQKENIIDESGMPKERFSAEFPKEGPSILRIQQVVRGDSAAYFCASSPYNTGVNTGELFFGEGSRLTVL.

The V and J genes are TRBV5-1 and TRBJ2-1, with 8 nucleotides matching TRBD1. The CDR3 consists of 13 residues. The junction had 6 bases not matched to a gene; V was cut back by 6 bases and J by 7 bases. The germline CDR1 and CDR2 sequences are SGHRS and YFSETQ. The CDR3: CASTTGAINEQFF. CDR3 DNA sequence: TGCGCCAGCACGACAGGGGCTATTAATGAGCAGTTCTTC.

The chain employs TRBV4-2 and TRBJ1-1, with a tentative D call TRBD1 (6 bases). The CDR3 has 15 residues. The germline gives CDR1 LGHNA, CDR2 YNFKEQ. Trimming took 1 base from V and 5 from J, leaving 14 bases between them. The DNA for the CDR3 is TGTGCCAGCAGCCAAGCGCTGGGGGCTGGAACTGAAGCTTTCTTT. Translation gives CASSQALGAGTEAFF.